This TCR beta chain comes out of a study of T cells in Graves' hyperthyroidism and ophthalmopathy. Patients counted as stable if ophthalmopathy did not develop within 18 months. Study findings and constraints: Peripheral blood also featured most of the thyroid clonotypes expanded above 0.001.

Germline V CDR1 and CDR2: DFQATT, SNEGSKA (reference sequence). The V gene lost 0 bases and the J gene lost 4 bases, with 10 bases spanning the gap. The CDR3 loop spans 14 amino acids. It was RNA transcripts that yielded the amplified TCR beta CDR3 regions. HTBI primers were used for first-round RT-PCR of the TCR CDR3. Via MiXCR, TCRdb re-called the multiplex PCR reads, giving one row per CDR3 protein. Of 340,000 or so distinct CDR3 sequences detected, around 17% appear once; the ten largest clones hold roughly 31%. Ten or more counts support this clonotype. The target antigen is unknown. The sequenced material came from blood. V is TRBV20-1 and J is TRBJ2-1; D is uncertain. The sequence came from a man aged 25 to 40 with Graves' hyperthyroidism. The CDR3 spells CSARDPAVYNEQFF. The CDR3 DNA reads TGCAGTGCTAGAGATCCTGCGGTTTACAATGAGCAGTTCTTC.